This is a list of T cell receptor beta chains from one sample in a study of Graves' ophthalmopathy and Graves' hyperthyroidism. TCRdb itself ran the multiplex PCR reads through MiXCR, one entry per CDR3 protein. The top ten hold 44% of the sample, which has 740,000 or so distinct CDR3 sequences, roughly two fifths seen once. Sequenced sample: peripheral blood. These receptors were collected from an adult man with Graves' ophthalmopathy. The CDR3 runs from the conserved cysteine through the conserved F or W. D genes are given only for firm matches. Only some rows state a clone size, as once, few, many or a class for expanded clones.

j_gene	abundance	v_gene	d_gene	CDR3aa	CDR3nt
TRBJ1-5	-	TRBV7-2	-	CASSLRPGNQPQHF	TGTGCCAGCAGCTTAAGGCCGGGGAATCAGCCCCAGCATTTT
TRBJ2-2	-	TRBV24-1	-	CATSDLGATGELFF	TGTGCCACCAGTGATTTGGGGGCCACCGGGGAGCTGTTTTTT
TRBJ2-3	many	TRBV10-2	TRBD2	CASSESGLAEGDTQYF	TGCGCCAGCAGTGAGTCAGGGCTAGCGGAGGGGGATACGCAGTATTTT
TRBJ1-2	many	TRBV19	-	CASNGEELNYGYTF	TGTGCCAGTAACGGGGAAGAGCTTAACTATGGCTACACCTTC
TRBJ2-7	many	TRBV19	-	CASSITLDYEQYF	TGTGCCAGTAGTATAACGTTGGATTACGAGCAGTACTTC
TRBJ1-2	once	TRBV12-3/TRBV12-4	-	CASSSSIGYGYTF	TGTGCCAGCAGTTCTAGCATCGGCTATGGCTACACCTTC
TRBJ1-4	few	TRBV25-1	-	CASRGGMIEKLFF	TGTGCCAGCAGGGGGGGAATGATCGAAAAACTGTTTTTT
TRBJ1-3	many	TRBV15	-	CATTPLVSGNTIYF	TGTGCCACCACCCCGTTGGTCTCTGGAAACACCATATATTTT
TRBJ2-7	-	TRBV19	-	CASSMGGRGDSYEQYF	TGTGCCAGTAGTATGGGTGGGAGGGGGGACTCCTACGAGCAGTACTTC
TRBJ1-1	-	TRBV29-1	-	CSVESFGGGAFF	TGCAGCGTTGAAAGTTTCGGAGGTGGAGCTTTCTTT
TRBJ1-1	few	TRBV5-1	TRBD1	CASSLRGQGIAEAFF	TGTGCCAGCAGCTTGCGGGGACAGGGAATCGCTGAAGCTTTCTTT
TRBJ2-7	-	TRBV14	-	CASSPSGGFDEQYF	TGTGCCAGCAGCCCCTCCGGGGGTTTCGACGAGCAGTACTTC
TRBJ1-1	-	TRBV10-2	-	CASSFNRQMNTEAFF	TGCGCCAGCAGTTTTAACAGGCAGATGAACACTGAAGCTTTCTTT
TRBJ1-1	-	TRBV18	-	CASSPIVDTEAFF	TGTGCCAGCTCACCTATAGTCGACACTGAAGCTTTCTTT
TRBJ1-6	many	TRBV2	-	CASSEGTANSPLHF	TGTGCCAGCAGTGAAGGGACAGCTAACTCCCCCCTCCACTTT
TRBJ1-2	many	TRBV29-1	TRBD1	CSVGQGARGDGYTF	TGCAGCGTTGGACAGGGGGCGCGGGGGGATGGCTACACCTTC
TRBJ2-7	-	TRBV28	TRBD1	CASRKRQGTYEQYF	TGTGCCAGCAGGAAGAGACAGGGTACCTACGAGCAGTACTTC
TRBJ1-5	-	TRBV7-9	-	CASSPVRGQPQHF	TGTGCCAGCAGCCCAGTCAGGGGTCAGCCCCAGCATTTT
TRBJ2-7	many	TRBV5-8	TRBD1	CASTRQGSYEQYF	TGTGCCAGCACCCGACAGGGGTCCTACGAGCAGTACTTC
TRBJ1-5	many	TRBV29-1	TRBD1	CSVWDRGHNQPQHF	TGCAGCGTTTGGGACAGGGGGCACAATCAGCCCCAGCATTTT
TRBJ1-6	many	TRBV28	-	CASKGRNSPLHF	TGTGCCAGCAAGGGGAGGAATTCACCCCTCCACTTT
TRBJ1-5	few	TRBV29-1	-	CSIGQGLGQPQHF	TGCAGCATTGGGCAGGGGCTTGGTCAGCCCCAGCATTTT
TRBJ2-5	few	TRBV6-5	-	CASTTRAREGETQYF	TGTGCCAGCACCACTCGGGCCAGGGAAGGAGAGACCCAGTACTTC
TRBJ2-7	-	TRBV14	-	CASSQGLGAYGQYF	TGTGCCAGCAGCCAAGGTCTCGGGGCCTACGGGCAGTACTTC
TRBJ1-6	-	TRBV20-1	TRBD1	CSARPRGQATSPLHF	TGCAGTGCTAGACCACGGGGACAGGCCACTTCACCCCTCCACTTT
TRBJ1-2	-	TRBV11-1	TRBD1	CASSQGTGVEGYTF	TGTGCCAGCAGCCAAGGGACAGGGGTTGAAGGCTACACCTTC
TRBJ1-1	-	TRBV25-1	-	CASSLAGARVTEAFF	TGTGCCAGCAGTTTAGCAGGGGCGAGAGTCACTGAAGCTTTCTTT
TRBJ1-4	-	TRBV6-5	-	CASSPGVTNEKLFF	TGTGCCAGCAGTCCCGGGGTGACTAATGAAAAACTGTTTTTT
TRBJ1-1	many	TRBV5-6	-	CASSLGFGGAAIF	TGTGCCAGCAGCTTGGGGTTCGGGGGCGCCGCGATCTTT
TRBJ2-7	many	TRBV20-1	-	CSARDQASYEQYF	TGCAGTGCTAGAGATCAGGCGTCCTACGAGCAGTACTTC
TRBJ1-2	many	TRBV20-1	-	CSARVSDYGYTF	TGCAGTGCTAGAGTCTCCGACTATGGCTACACCTTC
TRBJ2-7	few	TRBV19	TRBD2	CASSRSSGIDEQYF	TGTGCCAGTAGTAGATCTAGCGGGATCGACGAGCAGTACTTC
TRBJ1-6	many	TRBV6-5	-	CASSEPGRAASPLHF	TGTGCCAGCAGTGAACCGGGACGGGCGGCCTCACCCCTCCACTTT
TRBJ2-7	-	TRBV10-3	-	CAISLDLSSYEQYF	TGTGCCATCAGTCTGGACTTGAGCTCCTACGAGCAGTACTTC
TRBJ2-7	many	TRBV20-1	-	CSARDQGGYEQYF	TGCAGTGCTCGGGACCAGGGAGGCTACGAGCAGTACTTC
TRBJ2-5	few	TRBV7-9	TRBD2	CASSGPTGGRETQYF	TGTGCCAGCAGCGGGCCCACGGGGGGGCGGGAGACCCAGTACTTC
TRBJ2-2	many	TRBV10-3	TRBD1	CAISPGQRNTGELFF	TGTGCCATCAGTCCGGGACAGAGAAACACCGGGGAGCTGTTTTTT
TRBJ2-2	few	TRBV25-1	-	CASRIQGPGELFF	TGTGCCAGCAGGATTCAGGGGCCCGGGGAGCTGTTTTTT
TRBJ1-1	-	TRBV2	TRBD1	CARKDRGDTEAFF	TGTGCCAGAAAGGACAGGGGGGACACTGAAGCTTTCTTT
TRBJ2-7	many	TRBV25-1	TRBD2	CASSMGGRNYLGEQYF	TGTGCCAGCAGTATGGGGGGGAGGAATTACCTGGGCGAGCAGTACTTC
TRBJ1-4	-	TRBV15	-	CATSSLNRVSEKLFF	TGTGCCACCAGCAGCCTAAACAGGGTATCCGAAAAACTGTTTTTT
TRBJ1-3	few	TRBV9	TRBD1	CASRDRAPGNTIYF	TGTGCCAGCAGAGACAGGGCTCCTGGAAACACCATATATTTT
TRBJ2-5	many	TRBV7-2	-	CASSKQGVREETQYF	TGTGCCAGCAGCAAACAGGGAGTCAGAGAAGAGACCCAGTACTTC
TRBJ2-7	many	TRBV2	-	CASSEWDNQQYF	TGTGCCAGCAGTGAATGGGACAATCAGCAGTACTTC
TRBJ1-5	-	TRBV19	-	CASSDWAVSNQPQHF	TGTGCCAGTAGTGATTGGGCAGTTAGCAATCAGCCCCAGCATTTT
TRBJ2-7	many	TRBV10-3	-	CAINRDVSSYEQYF	TGTGCCATCAACCGGGACGTGAGCTCCTACGAGCAGTACTTC